The clone carrying this T cell receptor beta chain showed up just a few times. Its target is not known. The sample comes from a study of T cell responses to AZD1222 COVID-19 vaccine. General study points: Reportedly, nearly half of unique spike TCRs recognized epitopes outside B.1.351/B.1.1.7 mutations.

There are 17 residues in the CDR3. From germline, CDR1 is MGHDK and CDR2 SYGVNS. The V and J ends lost 3 bases and 4 bases, in that order; junction bases with no gene match: 11. Clones were sequenced by immunoSEQ multiplex PCR, and TCRdb holds only the in-frame ones, with some missing. The data contain tens of thousands of clones, roughly 90% of them singletons. The rearrangement joins TRBV25-1 to TRBJ2-1; 8 bases map to TRBD2. The clonotype comes from an adult in good health. The sample was peripheral blood, taken on day 0 of AZD1222 vaccination. CDR3 region: CASSESPGASGYNEQFF. Here the CDR3 DNA reads TGTGCCAGCAGTGAGTCCCCTGGGGCTAGCGGGTACAATGAGCAGTTCTTC.